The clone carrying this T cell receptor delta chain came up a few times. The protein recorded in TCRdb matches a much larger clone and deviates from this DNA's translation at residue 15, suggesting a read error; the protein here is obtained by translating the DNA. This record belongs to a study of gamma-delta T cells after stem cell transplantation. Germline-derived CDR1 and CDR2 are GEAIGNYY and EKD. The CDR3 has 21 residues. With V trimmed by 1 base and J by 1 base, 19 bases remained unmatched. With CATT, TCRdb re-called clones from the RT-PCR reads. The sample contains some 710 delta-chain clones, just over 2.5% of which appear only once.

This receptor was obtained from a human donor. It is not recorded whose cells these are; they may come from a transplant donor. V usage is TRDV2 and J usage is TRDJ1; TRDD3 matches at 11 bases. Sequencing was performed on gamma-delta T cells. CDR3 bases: TGTGCCTGTGACACAGTTCCTACTTCTGGGGGATACCTGGCGTGCACCGATAAACTCATCTTT. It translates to CACDTVPTSGGYLACTDKLIF.